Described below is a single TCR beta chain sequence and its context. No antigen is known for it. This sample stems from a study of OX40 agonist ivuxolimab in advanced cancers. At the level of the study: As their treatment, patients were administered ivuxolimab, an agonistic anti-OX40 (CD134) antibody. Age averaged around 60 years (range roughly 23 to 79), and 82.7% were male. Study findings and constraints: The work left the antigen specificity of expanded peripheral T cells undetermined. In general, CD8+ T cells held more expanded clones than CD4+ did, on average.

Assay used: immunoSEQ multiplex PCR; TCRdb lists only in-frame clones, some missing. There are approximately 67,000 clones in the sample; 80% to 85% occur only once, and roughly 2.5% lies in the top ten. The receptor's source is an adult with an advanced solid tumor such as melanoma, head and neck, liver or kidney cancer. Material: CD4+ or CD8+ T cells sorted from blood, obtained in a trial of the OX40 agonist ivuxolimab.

In DNA form, the CDR3 reads TGTGCCAGCAGTGAAAGGGTGGGCGGGAGCTACGAGCAGTACTTC. Translating gives CASSERVGGSYEQYF. The chain couples TRBV6-1 to TRBJ2-7, with TRBD2 identical over 7 bases. Trimming at V came to 2 bases and at J to 3 bases, leaving 7 bases not matched to a gene. Germline V gene sequence: CDR1 MNHNS, CDR2 SASEGT. The CDR3 runs to 15 residues.